These T cell receptor beta chains were read from a single sample in a study of blood T cell repertoires in COVID-19. Assay: immunoSEQ multiplex PCR; the TCRdb copy retains only in-frame clones and omits some. Among approximately 88,000 clones listed, roughly nine tenths were seen once. Sequencing was carried out using peripheral blood. These receptors were obtained from a male donor with acute or convalescent COVID-19. The CDR3 runs from the conserved cysteine through the conserved F or W. D genes are given only for firm matches. Rows may omit the clone size; those that give it use once, few, many or a size class.

TRBD1 NA TRBJ1-2 TRBV28 TGTGCCAGCAGTAGGCGACAGGGAGCTAACTATGGCTACACCTTC CASSRRQGANYGYTF
NA NA TRBJ2-2 TRBV4-2 TGTGCCAGCAGCCAAGATTTCGGGTCCGGGGAGCTGTTTTTT CASSQDFGSGELFF
TRBD1 NA TRBJ1-2 TRBV28 TGTGCCAGCAGTCCCCCCGGGACAGAAGCCTATGGCTACACCTTC CASSPPGTEAYGYTF
NA NA TRBJ1-4 TRBV19 TGTGCCAGTAGTGAACAGAATGAAAAACTGTTTTTT CASSEQNEKLFF
TRBD1 NA TRBJ1-1 TRBV18 TGTGCCAGCTCACCAGCGGGACAGGGGGCCGGCACTGAAGCTTTCTTT CASSPAGQGAGTEAFF
TRBD2 NA TRBJ2-3 TRBV19 TGTGCCAGTAGTATTGCTTGGAGGACTAGCGGTAGCACAGATACGCAGTATTTT CASSIAWRTSGSTDTQYF
NA few TRBJ2-2 TRBV5-1 TGCGCCAGCAGCCAGGGCAGTACCGGGGAGCTGTTTTTT CASSQGSTGELFF
NA once TRBJ1-5 TRBV11-2 TGTGCCAGCAGCTTAGGTGCACAGTCGGGCAATCAGCCCCAGCATTTT CASSLGAQSGNQPQHF
TRBD2 NA TRBJ2-5 TRBV6-6 TGTGCCAGCAGTGGACTAGCGGGGAAAGAGACCCAGTACTTC CASSGLAGKETQYF
NA few TRBJ1-3 TRBV6-1 TGTGCCAGCAGTGCCCGGGACAACTTCTTCTCAGGAAACACCATATATTTT CASSARDNFFSGNTIYF
NA NA TRBJ2-3 TRBV4-1 TGCGCCAGCAGCCAATTGGTGGGGGGATCCACAGATACGCAGTATTTT CASSQLVGGSTDTQYF